Each of the 27 T cell receptor beta chains below was sequenced from the same sample in a study of T cells after yellow fever vaccination. TCRdb re-analysed the 5' RACE reads in MiXCR, keeping a single row per CDR3 protein. Of around 260,000 distinct CDR3 sequences listed, about 5.2% are singletons. The sequenced sample was CD4+ T cells sorted from PBMCs, obtained on the day of the yellow fever booster vaccination. These receptors came from a man between 18 and 29 years old who received the YFV17D yellow fever vaccine.

This clonotype was found a few times. The genes are TRBV6-6 and TRBJ1-1; 8 bases map to TRBD1. Germline V gene lookup returns CDR1 MNHNY and CDR2 SVGAGI (reference sequence). V lost 6 bases, J lost 0 bases, and 15 bases stayed unmatched. This CDR3 has 18 residues. CDR3 nucleotide sequence: TGTGCCAGCAGCCGGGAATGGACAGGGATCCCCATGAACACTGAAGCTTTCTTT. As protein: CASSREWTGIPMNTEAFF.

This chain uses TRBV5-4 with TRBJ1-1, with 12 bases matching TRBD1. This CDR3 contains 18 residues. From germline, CDR1 is SGHNT and CDR2 YYREEE (reference sequence). This CDR3 is CASASGTGGHLMNTEAFF. CDR3 DNA: TGTGCATCGGCTTCCGGGACAGGGGGCCACCTCATGAACACTGAAGCTTTCTTT.

The rearrangement links TRBV5-1 to TRBJ2-1; 10 nucleotides align to TRBD1. The germline V gene encodes CDR1 SGHRS and CDR2 YFSETQ. This CDR3 is 17 amino acids long. J gave up 8 bases and V 9 bases, and 20 bases lay outside the gene matches. The CDR3 nucleotides read TGCGCCACCAAGCGCGGCCTATTGGACAGGGGGTCCGATGAGCAGTTCTTC. Translation: CATKRGLLDRGSDEQFF.

The chain is built from TRBV29-1 and TRBJ2-5; 7 nucleotides line up with TRBD2. CDR1 is SQVTM, CDR2 ANQGSEA, per germline. The V segment lost 1 base and the J segment 2 bases; nucleotides outside the gene matches: 4. The CDR3 length is 14 residues. CDR3 amino acids: CSVEAGGLQETQYF. Here the CDR3 DNA reads TGCAGCGTTGAAGCGGGGGGATTGCAAGAGACCCAGTACTTC.

This clonotype was seen more than once but under ten times. The V and J genes are TRBV21-1 and TRBJ2-3; the table's D call TRBD2 went unverified against the DNA. TRBV21-1 is annotated as a pseudogene. The CDR3 spans 15 residues. CDR3 residues: CASSSQGQSTDTQYF. The CDR3 nucleotides are TGTGCCAGCAGCTCTCAGGGCCAAAGCACAGATACGCAGTATTTT.

The rearrangement uses TRBV11-1 and TRBJ1-1, with no clear D. Looked up from germline, CDR1 is SGHAT and CDR2 is FQDESV (reference sequence). CDR3 size: 13 residues. V was trimmed by 6 bases and J by 0 bases, leaving 8 bases between them. CDR3 nucleotide sequence: TGTGCCAGCAGGTTGGGCCTGAACACTGAAGCTTTCTTT. The encoded protein is CASRLGLNTEAFF. Supplemented by reference TRBV11-1 and TRBJ1-1, the full variable domain reads EAEVAQSPRYKITEKSQAVAFWCDPISGHATLYWYRQILGQGPELLVQFQDESVVDDSQLPKDRFSAERLKGVDSTLKIQPAELGDSAMYLCASRLGLNTEAFFGQGTRLTVV.

The J gene is TRBJ2-7, the V gene TRBV6-1; TRBD1 matches 7 bases. The V gene end was trimmed by 3 bases and the J gene end by 0 bases; junction bases not matched to a gene: 5. Germline CDR1 reads MNHNS; CDR2 reads SASEGT. The CDR3 spans 15 residues. In DNA form, the CDR3 reads TGTGCCAGCAGTGAGACGGGACAGAGCTCCTACGAGCAGTACTTC. It specifies CASSETGQSSYEQYF.

This clonotype was picked up many times. The rearrangement links TRBV5-1 to TRBJ1-2, with D perhaps matching TRBD1 (5 bases). V lost 2 bases, J lost 4 bases, and 9 bases lay in between. Germline values: CDR1 SGHRS, CDR2 YFSETQ. The length of the CDR3 is 13 residues. The CDR3 is CASSFRDGYGYTF. As DNA, the CDR3 is TGCGCCAGCAGCTTTAGGGACGGCTATGGCTACACCTTC.

This chain uses TRBV20-1 with TRBJ2-1; TRBD2 matches 15 bases. The J segment lost 0 bases and the V segment lost 2 bases, leaving 11 bases of the junction unmatched. Germline-derived CDR1 and CDR2 are DFQATT and SNEGSKA (reference sequence). The CDR3 length is 20 residues. In DNA form, the CDR3 reads TGCAGTGCTAGACCTCTGGGACTAGCGGGGGGCCCTTTCTCCTACAATGAGCAGTTCTTC. This sequence encodes CSARPLGLAGGPFSYNEQFF.

This clonotype was counted a few times. The chain uses TRBV25-1 and TRBJ2-3, with D unresolved. The CDR3 is 13 amino acids. Trimming cost V 4 bases and J 10 bases, with 15 bases left between them. CDR1 is MGHDK and CDR2 is SYGVNS in the germline V gene. The CDR3 spells CASSAPMDLAQYF. DNA of the CDR3: TGTGCCAGCAGTGCCCCTATGGATCTAGCGCAGTATTTT.

The chain joins TRBV6-5 to TRBJ2-1; 13 bases map to TRBD2. J was trimmed by 7 bases and V by 3 bases; bases with no gene match: 6. Germline V CDR1 and CDR2: MNHEY, SVGAGI. The CDR3 runs to 16 residues. The CDR3 region has the DNA TGTGCCAGCAGTTATCCGACTAGCGGGGGGCGGAATGAGCAGTTCTTC. Translation: CASSYPTSGGRNEQFF.

This clonotype has at least ten counts. The chain has TRBV7-9 and TRBJ2-1; 9 bases are a match to TRBD2. Germline lookup yields CDR1 SEHNR and CDR2 FQNEAQ (reference sequence). With 3 bases clipped from V and 5 bases from J, the junction kept 2 bases outside the gene matches. There are 14 residues in the CDR3. The CDR3 DNA is TGTGCCAGCAGCTTGGTAGCGGGGGACAATGAGCAGTTCTTC. As protein: CASSLVAGDNEQFF.

In its sample, this clonotype was seen many times. The rearrangement joins TRBV7-9 to TRBJ1-2; D is unclear. The germline V gene encodes CDR1 SEHNR and CDR2 FQNEAQ (reference sequence). CDR3 size: 11 residues. V lost 6 bases to trimming and J lost 12 bases, with 14 bases between them. CDR3 DNA sequence: TGTGCCAGCAGACCCCCCGAGGTCCACACCTTC. Its protein product is CASRPPEVHTF.

V is TRBV14 and J is TRBJ1-6; D may be TRBD1 (6 bases). This CDR3 spans 15 amino acids. Germline loops: CDR1 SGHDN, CDR2 FVKESK. Trimming cost V 0 bases and J 7 bases, with 10 bases left between them. CDR3: CASSQDGQGNSPLHF. The CDR3 DNA follows: TGTGCCAGCAGCCAAGATGGGCAGGGGAATTCACCCCTCCACTTT.

The V call is TRBV10-2, the J call TRBJ2-7; D may be TRBD1 (6 bases). Trimming took off 6 bases at V and 3 bases at J, with 21 bases between the two ends. The CDR3 spans 16 residues. Per the germline V gene, CDR1 is WSHSY and CDR2 is SAAADI. The CDR3 sequence: CASSLSGGGHFYEQYF. The CDR3 DNA reads TGCGCCAGCAGCCTGTCGGGTGGGGGACACTTCTACGAGCAGTACTTC.

This clonotype came up a few times. The chain has TRBV4-3 and TRBJ1-4, with D possibly TRBD1 on 6 matching bases. Looked up from germline, CDR1 is LGHNA and CDR2 is YSLEER. The CDR3 length is 16 residues. Trimming shortened V by 4 bases and J by 8 bases, and 20 bases separated the two germline ends. This CDR3 is CASSPLGSGAGEKLFF. Here the CDR3 DNA reads TGCGCCAGCAGCCCGTTGGGGTCAGGGGCAGGGGAAAAACTGTTTTTT.

This clonotype was seen a few times. The chain joins TRBV5-1 to TRBJ2-3; D is possibly TRBD1 (5 bases). CDR3 length equals 14 residues. The germline V gene encodes CDR1 SGHRS and CDR2 YFSETQ. Trimming removed 4 bases at V and 0 bases at J, with 9 bases between. The DNA of the CDR3 is TGCGCCAGCAGCATACAGGACAGCACAGATACGCAGTATTTT. Translation gives CASSIQDSTDTQYF. Filled out from reference TRBV5-1 and TRBJ2-3, the complete variable domain reads KAGVTQTPRYLIKTRGQQVTLSCSPISGHRSVSWYQQTPGQGLQFLFEYFSETQRNKGNFPGRFSGRQFSNSRSEMNVSTLELGDSALYLCASSIQDSTDTQYFGPGTRLTVL.

This clonotype was recorded a few times. The gene calls are TRBV11-2 and TRBJ1-1, with a weak D call TRBD1 (6 bases). Trimming stripped 4 bases from V and 4 bases from J, with 10 bases between. Germline V gene lookup returns CDR1 SGHAT and CDR2 FQNNGV. This CDR3 has 13 residues. CDR3 DNA: TGTGCCAGCAGCTCACAGGGCCCCACTGAAGCTTTCTTT. This translates into CASSSQGPTEAFF.

This clonotype showed up just a few times. V and J are TRBV12-3 or TRBV12-4 and TRBJ2-7; the match to TRBD1 covers 7 bases. This CDR3 has 14 residues. Trimming removed 5 bases from V and 8 bases from J; junction bases left unmatched: 12. CDR3 DNA sequence: TGTGCCAGCAGTACCCGACAGGGACCCCTGAAGCAGTACGTC. The encoded protein is CASSTRQGPLKQYV.

This clonotype was detected only a few times. In DNA form, the CDR3 reads TGTGCCAGCATCCGGCGGGGGGGCCGAACCGGGGAGCTGTTTTTT. Translation: CASIRRGGRTGELFF. The chain is built from TRBV12-3 or TRBV12-4 and TRBJ2-2; 9 bases map to TRBD2. This CDR3 is built from 15 residues. With V trimmed by 7 bases and J by 5 bases, 8 bases remained unmatched.

This clonotype was found a few times. This rearrangement joins TRBV19 to TRBJ1-1; unclear D gene. The V end lost 4 bases, the J end lost 6 bases, and 9 bases lay between the germline ends. The CDR3 is 12 residues long. CDR1 is LNHDA, CDR2 SQIVND, per germline (reference sequence). The CDR3 sequence is CASSTGYAEAFF. CDR3 nucleotides: TGTGCCAGTAGTACTGGTTACGCTGAAGCTTTCTTT.

The V call is TRBV12-3 or TRBV12-4, the J call TRBJ1-1; maybe TRBD1 (5 bases). The CDR3 runs 14 residues. The V and J ends lost 7 bases and 1 base respectively, with 13 bases between them. DNA of the CDR3: TGTGCCAGCACCCTTGGGGGAGGGAACACTGAAGCTTTCTTT. Translated: CASTLGGGNTEAFF.

The V call is TRBV20-1, the J call TRBJ2-5, with D hard to call. Per the germline V gene, CDR1 is DFQATT and CDR2 is SNEGSKA (reference sequence). The V end lost 0 bases, the J end lost 5 bases, and 10 bases lay between the germline ends. There are 13 residues in the CDR3. In nucleotides, the CDR3 is TGCAGTGCTAGAGAACCCGATACGGAGACCCAGTACTTC. Residues: CSAREPDTETQYF.

In its sample, this clonotype was seen many times. V and J are TRBV6-5 and TRBJ2-6; a possible D gene is TRBD2 (6 bases). V shed 5 bases and J shed 4 bases, with 15 bases lying between them. Germline lookup yields CDR1 MNHEY and CDR2 SVGAGI. This CDR3 is built from 16 residues. For the CDR3, the DNA is TGTGCCAGCAGTCCGGTGGCCCGGGGGGGGGCCAACGTCCTGACTTTC. Its translation is CASSPVARGGANVLTF.

This clonotype was counted a few times. The chain carries TRBV7-8 and TRBJ2-1; the D gene is possibly TRBD2 (6 bases). This CDR3 is built from 15 residues. Germline assignment: CDR1 SGHVS and CDR2 FQNEAQ. V was shortened by 6 bases and J by 2 bases, with 14 bases between the two germline ends. Here the CDR3 DNA reads TGTGCCAGCAGACCCCGACTAGATCCCTACAATGAGCAGTTCTTC. This gives the protein CASRPRLDPYNEQFF.

This clonotype was counted many times. The chain couples TRBV6-2 or TRBV6-3 to TRBJ1-2; the match to TRBD1 covers 12 bases. Germline V gene lookup returns CDR1 MNHEY and CDR2 SVGEGT. This CDR3 has 18 residues. After removal of 2 bases from V and 3 bases from J, the junction contained 10 bases not matched to a gene. The CDR3 DNA is TGTGCCAGCAGTTACCCATCCCGGGACAGGGGGCGATACTATGGCTACACCTTC. Translating gives CASSYPSRDRGRYYGYTF.

The V gene is TRBV7-2, the J gene TRBJ2-5, with 7 positions matching TRBD1. This CDR3 region has 14 residues. The germline V gene has CDR1 SGHTA and CDR2 FQGNSA. With 5 bases clipped from V and 5 bases from J, the junction kept 8 bases outside the gene matches. The CDR3 sequence is CASSPTGAGETQYF. For the CDR3, the DNA is TGTGCCAGCAGCCCCACAGGGGCCGGGGAGACCCAGTACTTC.